This is a list of T cell receptor beta chains from one sample in a study of shared clonotypes between healthy human individuals. Assay: immunoSEQ multiplex PCR; the TCRdb copy retains only in-frame clones and omits some. This table holds a few million clones, 80% to 95% found once. Sample: naive CD8+ T cells from PBMCs. The receptors derive from a man aged 18 to 30 in good health. Some clones in this sample may be carry-over from other donors' samples. Each CDR3 is given with its conserved first and last residue. Rows give clone size only sometimes, using once, few, many, or a class for an expanded clone.

clone size	V gene	J gene	CDR3 protein
-	TRBV27	TRBJ2-7	CASSLGNSYEQYF
-	TRBV30	TRBJ1-5	CAWSAGVSSNQPQHF
-	TRBV27	TRBJ2-3	CASSLYAPGTDTQYF
-	TRBV6-1	TRBJ2-7	CASSASGKRYEQYF
-	TRBV28	TRBJ2-4	CASSLMKEVKNIQYF
-	TRBV7-2	TRBJ2-1	CASSLASSEQFF
-	TRBV10-3	TRBJ2-7	CAISDRGTYEQYF
once	TRBV11-2	TRBJ2-2	CASSSGRDNTGELFF
-	TRBV9	TRBJ2-1	CASSVVGDGHNEQFF
-	TRBV9	TRBJ1-1	CASSVSGWETEAFF
-	TRBV2	TRBJ2-7	CASSDVAGSYEQYF
-	TRBV27	TRBJ2-2	CATARDRVSLNTGELFF
-	TRBV2	TRBJ2-3	CARFRPGQITDTQYF
-	TRBV30	TRBJ2-2	CAWSGTGELFF
-	TRBV9	TRBJ2-2	CASSVGQGLTGELFF
-	TRBV5-4	TRBJ1-2	CASSPGAPNYGYTF
-	TRBV7-8	TRBJ1-1	CASSPMDTEAFF
-	TRBV28	TRBJ1-2	CASSPPGGGYTF
-	TRBV7-9	TRBJ2-1	CASSLTSGSGNEQFF
-	TRBV28	TRBJ2-1	CASSDGTGGQGNEQFF
-	TRBV11-2	TRBJ2-1	CASSFPLLAPSSYNEQFF
-	TRBV28	TRBJ2-7	CASSLSIGWGVDGYEQYF
-	TRBV7-8	TRBJ2-3	CASSLAETSTDTQYF
-	TRBV28	TRBJ2-1	CASSPPRGEQFF
-	TRBV6-6	TRBJ1-5	CASSYGGQSQPQHF
-	TRBV11-2	TRBJ2-7	CASSPSPEAQYF
-	TRBV6-1	TRBJ2-7	CASSRYEQYF
-	TRBV9	TRBJ2-5	CASSLQGARQETQYF
-	TRBV5-1	TRBJ1-1	CASSPPGPVNTEAFF
once	TRBV5-4	TRBJ2-7	CASSFSGVAGHEQYF
once	TRBV29-1	TRBJ2-2	CSVEGTEEAGTGELFF
-	TRBV5-1	TRBJ2-7	CASSLAKVASYEQYF
few	TRBV12-5	TRBJ1-1	CASGLGRYTEAFF
-	TRBV19	TRBJ2-1	CASSTPAMAGGYEQFF
-	TRBV5-1	TRBJ2-7	CASSLRTSYEQYF
-	TRBV27	TRBJ2-1	CATTTLHRGSYNEQFF
-	TRBV7-8	TRBJ2-1	CASSLEGLASSNEQFF
-	TRBV29-1	TRBJ2-3	CTVLGGIGADTQYF
-	TRBV27	TRBJ1-5	CASRSAVSSNQPQHF
once	TRBV5-5	TRBJ2-7	CASSVSRAPIEQYF
-	TRBV7-9	TRBJ2-3	CASSLPGRETSTDTQYF
-	TRBV28	TRBJ2-1	CASWGLDYNEQFF
-	TRBV4-3	TRBJ2-1	CASSQDRSVYNEQFF
-	TRBV5-3	TRBJ2-7	CARSLGEGTEEQYF
-	TRBV9	TRBJ2-7	CASSVVGSATYEQYF
-	TRBV7-8	TRBJ1-1	CASSAAVYPDSEAFF
-	TRBV7-9	TRBJ2-3	CASSSTRSGRRNTQYF
-	TRBV6-1	TRBJ1-5	CASSDWVQPQHF
-	TRBV27	TRBJ2-1	CASSFSVSRGSEQFF